This T cell receptor beta chain was captured by sequencing in a study of T-cell reconstitution after alpha-beta-depleted transplantation in children. The CDR3 is made up of 15 amino acids. Germline V gene sequence: CDR1 SGHTA, CDR2 FQGNSA. Trimming took off 0 bases at V and 3 bases at J, with 11 bases between the two ends. In its sample, this clonotype was seen many times. The antigen remains undetermined. Study-wide points: It was newly produced T cells that mostly accounted for T-cell counts and diversity one year after transplant.

Unique molecular identifiers were incorporated into the prepared TCRbeta library. MiXCR was run by TCRdb on the PCR reads, yielding one entry per CDR3 protein. The sample carries 45,000 or so distinct CDR3 sequences, about 47% recorded once. The receptor's source is a boy younger than two with SCID, due to receive a stem cell transplant. Here the sequenced sample was peripheral blood, taken before TCRalphabeta/CD19-depleted stem cell transplant. The V call is TRBV7-2, the J call TRBJ1-1; D possibly corresponds to TRBD1 (5 bases). CDR3 nucleotide sequence: TGTGCCAGCAGCTTAGCAGGGGTTCGGGACACTGAAGCTTTCTTT. Its protein product is CASSLAGVRDTEAFF.